Listed here are 31 T cell receptor beta chains from one sample, sequenced in a study of blood T cell repertoires in COVID-19. Here immunoSEQ multiplex PCR was the method, and the copy in TCRdb shows in-frame clones only, minus some. This table has approximately 250,000 clones, about 85% appearing once. Sequenced: peripheral blood. Receptor source: a man aged 18 to 30 with active or convalescent COVID-19.

V usage is TRBV2 and J usage is TRBJ1-2; no clear D. Germline-derived CDR1 and CDR2 are SNHLY and FYNNEI. Trimming took 10 bases from V and 1 from J, leaving 13 bases between them. The CDR3 spans 13 residues. The CDR3 region has the DNA TGTGCCATACCTCGACGGAGTAACTATGGCTACACCTTC. It yields the protein CAIPRRSNYGYTF.

The rearrangement links TRBV6-5 to TRBJ1-3; D is ambiguous. The CDR3 sequence is 14 residues long. The V end was cut by 2 bases, the J end by 0 bases, with 5 bases between. CDR1 MNHEY and CDR2 SVGAGI come from the germline V gene. The CDR3 bases are TGTGCCAGCAGTTACGCGGCCTCTGGAAACACCATATATTTT. This translates into CASSYAASGNTIYF.

The J gene is TRBJ2-7, the V gene TRBV7-6, with 7 bases lining up with TRBD2. Germline V CDR1 and CDR2: SGHVS, FNYEAQ. The CDR3 length is 15 residues. V dropped 1 base and J dropped 0; count of bases not matched to a gene: 3. As DNA, the CDR3 is TGTGCCAGCAGCTTAGACCGGGGGGACTCCTACGAGCAGTACTTC. This encodes CASSLDRGDSYEQYF.

The chain is built from TRBV18 and TRBJ1-2; TRBD1 aligns across 8 bases. Germline assignment: CDR1 KGHSH and CDR2 LQKENI. There are 14 residues in the CDR3. V was pared by 6 bases and J by 3 bases, with 6 bases of the junction left unmatched. The CDR3 DNA reads TGTGCCAGCTCTTATACAGGGGGTGACTATGGCTACACCTTC. Amino acid sequence: CASSYTGGDYGYTF.

The J gene is TRBJ2-7, the V gene TRBV5-6; the match to TRBD2 covers 10 bases. V was pared by 6 bases and J by 4 bases, with 13 bases of the junction left unmatched. This CDR3 is 16 amino acids long. Per the germline V gene, CDR1 is SGHDT and CDR2 is YYEEEE. The CDR3 loop reads CASNRASSGSSYEQYF. The DNA for the CDR3 is TGTGCCAGCAACCGCGCCTCTAGCGGGAGTAGTTACGAGCAGTACTTC. Full variable domain (rest looked up from reference TRBV5-6 and TRBJ2-7): DAGVTQSPTHLIKTRGQQVTLRCSPKSGHDTVSWYQQALGQGPQFIFQYYEEEERQRGNFPDRFSGHQFPNYSSELNVNALLLGDSALYLCASNRASSGSSYEQYFGPGTRLTVT.

This sequence joins TRBV6-5 and TRBJ1-2; TRBD1 agrees at 7 bases. Germline assignment: CDR1 MNHEY and CDR2 SVGAGI. With V trimmed by 4 bases and J by 8 bases, 13 bases remained unmatched. CDR3 length: 15 amino acids. Here the CDR3 reads CASSFSQGVPRGYTF. Here the CDR3 DNA reads TGTGCCAGCAGTTTCTCTCAGGGGGTGCCAAGAGGCTACACCTTC.

The chain has TRBV19 and TRBJ2-1; TRBD2 might be the D (7 bases). The ends were cut back, 2 bases at V and 5 bases at J, with 13 bases in the middle. CDR3 size: 15 residues. CDR1 is LNHDA, CDR2 SQIVND, per germline (reference sequence). CDR3 loop: CASSIRGGGNNEQFF. The DNA of the CDR3 is TGTGCCAGTAGTATACGAGGGGGGGGCAACAATGAGCAGTTCTTC.

This chain links TRBV14 with TRBJ2-7; 7 bases fit TRBD1. The CDR3 has 17 residues. With 0 bases clipped from V and 2 bases from J, the junction kept 10 bases outside the gene matches. Germline V gives CDR1 SGHDN, CDR2 FVKESK. CDR3 protein: CASSQDPGTATTYEQYF. For the CDR3, the DNA is TGTGCCAGCAGCCAAGATCCCGGGACAGCTACTACCTACGAGCAGTACTTC. Together with reference TRBV14 and TRBJ2-7, the CDR3 gives the full variable domain: EAGVTQFPSHSVIEKGQTVTLRCDPISGHDNLYWYRRVMGKEIKFLLHFVKESKQDESGMPNNRFLAERTGGTYSTLKVQPAELEDSGVYFCASSQDPGTATTYEQYFGPGTRLTVT.

The J gene is TRBJ2-1, the V gene TRBV2; 7 positions match TRBD1. The germline V gene has CDR1 SNHLY and CDR2 FYNNEI. The CDR3 totals 13 residues. Germline trimming cut 4 bases from V and 5 bases from J; bases unmatched to any gene: 2. CDR3 in DNA: TGTGCCAGCAGTGTCCAGGGGGACAATGAGCAGTTCTTC. This encodes CASSVQGDNEQFF.

V and J are TRBV19 and TRBJ1-6; TRBD1 is a possible D gene (6 bases). The germline V gene encodes CDR1 LNHDA and CDR2 SQIVND (reference sequence). V shed 7 bases and J shed 8 bases, with 12 bases lying between them. The CDR3 is 13 amino acids. The CDR3 reads CASNRVYDSPLHF. The CDR3 DNA reads TGTGCCAGTAACAGGGTGTATGATTCACCCCTCCACTTT.

This chain links TRBV3-1 (or the pseudogene TRBV3-2) with TRBJ2-7, with a tentative D call TRBD1 (6 bases). Trimming took off 4 bases at V and 5 bases at J, with 12 bases between the two ends. Germline loops: CDR1 LGHDT, CDR2 YNNKEL (reference sequence). The CDR3 consists of 13 residues. The chain's CDR3 is CASSLQGSNEQYF. The CDR3 bases are TGTGCCAGCAGCCTTCAGGGGTCGAACGAGCAGTACTTC.

The genes are TRBV19 and TRBJ2-3; 12 bases align to TRBD2. CDR3 length: 15 residues. V lost 6 bases and J lost 6; bases outside the gene matches: 7. Germline V gene lookup returns CDR1 LNHDA and CDR2 SQIVND (reference sequence). The CDR3 region is CASSPSGGAGDTQYF. The CDR3 bases are TGTGCCAGTAGCCCTAGCGGGGGGGCCGGGGATACGCAGTATTTT.

The rearrangement joins TRBV5-1 to TRBJ2-1, with 9 bases fitting TRBD2. V lost 2 bases and J lost 8; bases outside the gene matches: 11. Germline lookup yields CDR1 SGHRS and CDR2 YFSETQ. The CDR3 contains 16 residues. DNA of the CDR3: TGCGCCAGCAGCTTCTGGGGAGCGGGGGGTACGGATGAGCAGTTCTTC. Residues: CASSFWGAGGTDEQFF.

A single count supports this clone. The chain has TRBV19 and TRBJ2-2; 7 bases map to TRBD1. J was trimmed by 1 base and V by 7 bases; bases with no gene match: 3. Germline CDR1 reads LNHDA; CDR2 reads SQIVND (reference sequence). The CDR3 totals 14 residues. The CDR3 region has the DNA TGTGCCAGTAACGGACAGGTGAACACCGGGGAGCTGTTTTTT. This encodes CASNGQVNTGELFF. The whole variable domain, filled in from reference TRBV19 and TRBJ2-2, reads DGGITQSPKYLFRKEGQNVTLSCEQNLNHDAMYWYRQDPGQGLRLIYYSQIVNDFQKGDIAEGYSVSREKKESFPLTVTSAQKNPTAFYLCASNGQVNTGELFFGEGSRLTVL.

This rearrangement joins TRBV7-9 to TRBJ2-1, with 8 bases that match TRBD2. Unmatched junction bases numbered 24, after V lost 5 bases and J lost 15 bases. This CDR3 contains 17 residues. Per the germline V gene, CDR1 is SEHNR and CDR2 is FQNEAQ (reference sequence). The CDR3 DNA follows: TGTGCCAGCAGCGCGACTACAGCGGGAGCCGCGCTCGCGAACCGGTTCTTC. It encodes CASSATTAGAALANRFF.

This chain links TRBV15 with TRBJ2-1; 7 bases are shared with TRBD2. V trimming: 2 bases; J trimming: 1 base; junction bases outside the gene matches: 5. Germline lookup yields CDR1 LNHNV and CDR2 YYDKDF (reference sequence). The CDR3 has 16 amino acids. This CDR3 is CATSRKAGSSYNEQFF. Here the CDR3 DNA reads TGTGCCACCAGCAGAAAAGCGGGGAGTTCCTACAATGAGCAGTTCTTC. The whole variable domain, filled in from reference TRBV15 and TRBJ2-1, reads DAMVIQNPRYQVTQFGKPVTLSCSQTLNHNVMYWYQQKSSQAPKLLFHYYDKDFNNEADTPDNFQSRRPNTSFCFLDIRSPGLGDTAMYLCATSRKAGSSYNEQFFGPGTRLTVL.

On this clone itself: It is unclear where the CDR3 begins or ends on the DNA, so no DNA is shown, and the CDR3 is as TCRdb lists it. The V call is TRBV29-1, the J call TRBJ1-1; the DNA was not compared with TRBD1, the D call given in the table. The CDR3 has 12 amino acids, counting both end residues. Germline CDR1 reads SQVTM; CDR2 reads ANQGSEA. The CDR3 protein is CSPMSFGQGIFF.

CDR3 amino acids: CASSIQGLTYEQYF. CDR3 sequence (DNA): TGTGCCAGTAGTATACAGGGTTTAACCTACGAGCAGTACTTC. The chain carries TRBV19 and TRBJ2-7; TRBD1 might be the D (5 bases). Germline V gene data show CDR1 as LNHDA and CDR2 as SQIVND (reference sequence). V dropped 2 bases and J dropped 2 bases, with 10 bases sitting between them. The CDR3 loop spans 14 amino acids.

This clone came up once. The J gene is TRBJ1-1, the V gene TRBV7-9; tentatively, D is TRBD1 (5 bases). Germline CDR1 is SEHNR and CDR2 is FQNEAQ (reference sequence). Trimming took 5 bases from V and 7 from J, leaving 11 bases between them. This CDR3 contains 12 residues. The CDR3 sequence is CASSKQEGEAFF. CDR3 nucleotides: TGTGCCAGCAGCAAACAGGAAGGTGAAGCTTTCTTT. Looking up the rest from reference TRBV7-9 and TRBJ1-1 gives the full variable domain: DTGVSQNPRHKITKRGQNVTFRCDPISEHNRLYWYRQTLGQGPEFLTYFQNEAQLEKSRLLSDRFSAERPKGSFSTLEIQRTEQGDSAMYLCASSKQEGEAFFGQGTRLTVV.

This clone is a singleton in its sample. This chain connects TRBV7-2 to TRBJ1-2; a weak D match, TRBD1 (5 bases). This CDR3 is built from 13 residues. Trimming cost V 5 bases and J 7 bases, with 14 bases left between them. Germline V gene lookup returns CDR1 SGHTA and CDR2 FQGNSA. As DNA, the CDR3 is TGTGCCAGCAGCCTGGGATCCAGGGCTGGCTACACCTTC. It is translated as CASSLGSRAGYTF.

This chain links TRBV5-4 with TRBJ1-1; no clear D. Looked up from germline, CDR1 is SGHNT and CDR2 is YYREEE (reference sequence). This CDR3 has 13 residues. V lost 0 bases, J lost 1 base, and 4 bases lay in between. The CDR3 DNA reads as TGTGCCAGCAGCTTGGGAGGGAACACTGAAGCTTTCTTT. It specifies CASSLGGNTEAFF.

This clone has just one count. The rearrangement links TRBV6-5 to TRBJ2-1; 7 bases align to TRBD2. Germline CDR1 is MNHEY and CDR2 is SVGAGI. With V trimmed by 11 bases and J by 1 base, 11 bases remained unmatched. The length of the CDR3 is 15 residues. The CDR3 protein is CACRGAGLSYNEQFF. In DNA, the CDR3 is TGTGCCTGCCGGGGAGCGGGGCTTTCCTACAATGAGCAGTTCTTC.

V gene TRBV9 combines with J gene TRBJ2-5, with TRBD1 matching 8 bases. Germline CDR1 reads SGDLS; CDR2 reads YYNGEE. The junction had 11 bases not matched to a gene; V was cut back by 7 bases and J by 6 bases. The CDR3 runs to 14 residues. The CDR3 loop reads CASGEDRGGQTQYF. DNA for the CDR3: TGTGCCAGCGGCGAAGACAGGGGAGGCCAGACCCAGTACTTC.

This clone was observed a few times. This chain connects TRBV9 to TRBJ1-3; D perhaps matches TRBD1 (6 bases). The CDR3 totals 15 residues. The germline V and J ends were trimmed by 0 bases and 8 bases, with 15 bases remaining between them. Germline CDR1 and CDR2: SGDLS and YYNGEE. The CDR3 spells CASSVESFRGHTIYF. For the CDR3, the DNA is TGTGCCAGCAGCGTAGAATCTTTCAGGGGCCACACCATATATTTT.

V and J are TRBV10-3 and TRBJ1-5; 9 bases align to TRBD1. V was clipped by 8 bases and J by 6 bases; unmatched bases: 5. This CDR3 is built from 13 residues. Germline CDR1 and CDR2: ENHRY and SYGVKD. The CDR3 region is CAIGEDRGQPQHF. The DNA of the CDR3 is TGTGCCATCGGGGAGGACAGGGGTCAGCCCCAGCATTTT.

The chain carries TRBV9 and TRBJ1-1, with TRBD1 identical over 7 bases. Germline CDR1 reads SGDLS; CDR2 reads YYNGEE. The ends lost 4 bases at V and 2 bases at J; junction bases unmatched: 8. This CDR3 contains 15 residues. The chain's CDR3 is CASSPRTGPNTEAFF. The CDR3 bases are TGTGCCAGCAGCCCTCGGACAGGACCTAACACTGAAGCTTTCTTT.

This clone is a singleton in its sample. The rearrangement links TRBV2 to TRBJ1-4; TRBD1 matches 8 bases. The germline CDR1 and CDR2 sequences are SNHLY and FYNNEI. V shed 8 bases and J 7 bases; nucleotides not matched to a gene: 9. The CDR3 has 14 amino acids. The CDR3 reads CASGSGQVVEKLFF. The CDR3 coding sequence is TGTGCCAGCGGGTCGGGACAGGTTGTTGAAAAACTGTTTTTT.

This rearrangement joins TRBV11-3 to TRBJ2-1; D unresolved. Per germline, CDR1 SGHNT and CDR2 YENEEA. The CDR3 runs 12 residues. Trimming removed 4 bases at V and 9 bases at J, with 10 bases between. This CDR3 is CASSWSGGEQFF. Here the CDR3 DNA reads TGTGCCAGCAGCTGGTCTGGCGGTGAGCAGTTCTTC. The full variable domain, rest sourced from reference TRBV11-3 and TRBJ2-1, is EAGVVQSPRYKIIEKKQPVAFWCNPISGHNTLYWYLQNLGQGPELLIRYENEEAVDDSQLPKDRFSAERLKGVDSTLKIQPAELGDSAVYLCASSWSGGEQFFGPGTRLTVL.

This chain connects TRBV3-1 (or the pseudogene TRBV3-2) to TRBJ2-7, with TRBD1 identical over 7 bases. Losses at the gene ends were 5 bases for V and 6 bases for J; bases not matched to a gene: 10. The germline V gene encodes CDR1 LGHDT and CDR2 YNNKEL (reference sequence). The CDR3 is 14 residues long. The CDR3, as DNA: TGTGCCAGCAGCTCCTACCTCGCAGGGGGCGAGCAGTACTTC. Its protein is CASSSYLAGGEQYF.

The rearrangement uses TRBV7-2 and TRBJ2-5; 9 nucleotides agree with TRBD1. Germline values: CDR1 SGHTA, CDR2 FQGNSA. This CDR3 region has 16 residues. After removal of 2 bases from V and 5 bases from J, the junction contained 9 bases not matched to a gene. CDR3 DNA: TGTGCCAGCAGCTTAAGCATCGGACAGGGGAGGGAGACCCAGTACTTC. Protein: CASSLSIGQGRETQYF.

This clone was detected once. The rearrangement links TRBV5-1 to TRBJ2-5, with D perhaps TRBD1 (5 bases). The CDR3 has 14 residues. Germline V lookup: CDR1 SGHRS, CDR2 YFSETQ. Trimming pared 0 bases from V and 4 bases from J, leaving 10 bases between. The CDR3 DNA is TGCGCCAGCAGCTTGGAGGCAGGGTCAGAGACCCAGTACTTC. It translates to CASSLEAGSETQYF.